This TCR beta chain was captured by sequencing in a study of cytomegalovirus exposure and HLA in healthy donors. The study's findings and limits: In a later analysis, TCR beta V- and J-gene trimming showed a link to a missense DCLRE1C variant.

As for this clone: Its antigen is as yet unknown.

The PCR used 60 Vbeta and 13 Jbeta primers. Using immunoSEQ multiplex PCR, the repertoire was profiled, and TCRdb retains in-frame clones only, with some absent. The table includes about 120,000 clones, approximately 70% detected once. Each donor's status was that of a healthy bone marrow donor. This sequence originates from a woman in her thirties or forties in good health and CMV-seropositive. Sequencing was done on a sample of PBMCs.

In nucleotides, the CDR3 is TGTGCCAGCAGCCACCCATCGGCCTACGAGCAGTACTTC. Protein product: CASSHPSAYEQYF. This sequence joins TRBV5-8 and TRBJ2-7; D call uncertain. The V and J ends lost 4 bases and 2 bases respectively, with 10 bases between them. The CDR3 totals 13 residues. CDR1 is SGHTS and CDR2 is YDEGEE in the germline V gene.